Shown below are 9 T cell receptor beta chains from a single sample sequenced in a study of T cell repertoires in ileal Crohn's disease. Lamina propria lymphocytes from surgical specimens were isolated on a density gradient before sorting. Some clones are missing from TCRdb's copy, which holds only in-frame ones; the method was immunoSEQ multiplex PCR. The table has more than 2,500 clones, around 91% seen once. What was sequenced was CD4+ T cells sorted from the ileum. These receptors originate from an adult with Crohn's disease.

The chain joins TRBV27 to TRBJ2-7; 11 bases agree with TRBD2. This CDR3 has 18 amino acids. J gave up 6 bases and V 5 bases, and 18 bases lay outside the gene matches. In germline, CDR1 is MNHEY, CDR2 SMNVEV (reference sequence). CDR3 DNA sequence: TGTGCCAGCAGTCCCGCAGCTAGCGGGAGGCTCCTCAATGTCGAGCAGTACTTC. Protein: CASSPAASGRLLNVEQYF.

This chain links TRBV10-3 with TRBJ1-5; 7 nucleotides match TRBD1. CDR1 ENHRY and CDR2 SYGVKD come from the germline V gene. V lost 10 bases, J lost 7 bases, and 7 bases stayed unmatched. The CDR3 totals 12 residues. DNA for the CDR3: TGTGCCACCAGACAGGGAGGGCAGCCCCAGCATTTT. It codes for CATRQGGQPQHF.

This clone was seen a handful of times. The chain employs TRBV29-1 and TRBJ2-1, with 8 bases lining up with TRBD1. Germline lookup yields CDR1 SQVTM and CDR2 ANQGSEA. V trimming: 0 bases; J trimming: 10 bases; junction bases outside the gene matches: 8. This CDR3 contains 14 residues. The CDR3 spells CSVEDQGASEEQFF. As DNA, the CDR3 is TGCAGCGTTGAAGATCAGGGGGCGTCAGAAGAGCAGTTCTTC.

V usage is TRBV7-2 and J usage is TRBJ2-2, with D perhaps matching TRBD2 (5 bases). Germline V lookup: CDR1 SGHTA, CDR2 FQGNSA. V shed 1 base and J shed 8 bases, with 11 bases lying between them. This CDR3 comprises 14 residues. The CDR3 nucleotides read TGTGCCAGCAGCTTAGTAGCTAGCCGTGGGGAGCTGTTTTTT. It is translated as CASSLVASRGELFF.

V is TRBV7-8 and J is TRBJ2-3; 12 bases are a match to TRBD1. Germline V CDR1 and CDR2: SGHVS, FQNEAQ. V was clipped by 5 bases and J by 3 bases; unmatched bases: 6. The CDR3 contains 16 residues. CDR3 nucleotide sequence: TGTGCCAGCAGCCTATGGGGACAGGGGGCAACAGATACGCAGTATTTT. Its protein product is CASSLWGQGATDTQYF.

This sequence joins TRBV7-2 and TRBJ1-5; D is unclear. Per germline, CDR1 SGHTA and CDR2 FQGNSA. The CDR3 sequence is 15 residues long. The V gene lost 1 base and the J gene lost 3 bases, with 10 bases spanning the gap. In DNA, the CDR3 is TGTGCCAGCAGCTTAGGTGGCAGGTACAATCAGCCCCAGCATTTT. This gives the protein CASSLGGRYNQPQHF. Combining the CDR3 with reference TRBV7-2 and TRBJ1-5 gives the whole variable domain GAGVSQSPSNKVTEKGKDVELRCDPISGHTALYWYRQSLGQGLEFLIYFQGNSAPDKSGLPSDRFSAERTGGSVSTLTIQRTQQEDSAVYLCASSLGGRYNQPQHFGDGTRLSIL.

The rearrangement links TRBV30 to TRBJ1-6; D ambiguous. The CDR3 is 13 residues long. V lost 4 bases to trimming and J lost 7 bases, with 11 bases between them. The germline CDR1 and CDR2 sequences are GTSNPN and SVGIG (reference sequence). CDR3 coding DNA: TGTGCCTGGAACGAGGGTATAAATTCACCCCTCCACTTT. It encodes CAWNEGINSPLHF. Filled out from reference TRBV30 and TRBJ1-6, the complete variable domain reads SQTIHQWPATLVQPVGSPLSLECTVEGTSNPNLYWYRQAAGRGLQLLFYSVGIGQISSEVPQNLSASRPQDRQFILSSKKLLLSDSGFYLCAWNEGINSPLHFGNGTRLTVT.

The rearrangement joins TRBV7-8 to TRBJ2-1; TRBD1 agrees at 10 bases. This CDR3 comprises 16 residues. Germline CDR1 and CDR2: SGHVS and FQNEAQ. Trimming at V came to 5 bases and at J to 4 bases, leaving 8 bases not matched to a gene. CDR3 amino acids: CASSQHPGQGYNEQFF. CDR3 bases: TGTGCCAGCAGCCAACACCCGGGACAGGGGTACAATGAGCAGTTCTTC. The variable domain in full, with the rest retrieved from reference TRBV7-8 and TRBJ2-1, is GAGVSQSPRYKVAKRGQDVALRCDPISGHVSLFWYQQALGQGPEFLTYFQNEAQLDKSGLPSDRFFAERPEGSVSTLKIQRTQQEDSAVYLCASSQHPGQGYNEQFFGPGTRLTVL.

The rearrangement uses TRBV9 and TRBJ2-7; 16 nucleotides match TRBD2. V lost 0 bases to trimming and J lost 5 bases; unmatched junction nucleotides: 11. CDR1 and CDR2 from the germline V gene are SGDLS and YYNGEE. The CDR3 covers 19 residues. CDR3 in amino acids: CASSVEVKGTSGRADEQYF. The CDR3 DNA follows: TGTGCCAGCAGCGTAGAGGTGAAGGGGACTAGCGGGAGGGCTGACGAGCAGTACTTC.